This T cell receptor (beta chain) was obtained from a study of Ad26.COV2.S vaccination and SARS-CoV-2 variants. Study information: COV1001, an Ad26.COV2.S trial, supplied this vaccine-arm donor. Administration of Ad26.COV2.S was intramuscular, either once or twice 56 days apart.

Treatment indicated: some 20 received Ad26.COV2.S at low or high dose, single or two shots; a few received placebo; per-sample allocation not given. On day 63 after the first injection, vaccine and placebo recipients gave samples. Recruitment in Boston yielded a donor of adult age, 18-55 years. Its platform was an Ad26 vector, and its expressed antigen was Wuhan-strain SARS-CoV-2 spike. Per the germline V gene, CDR1 is LGHDT and CDR2 is YNNKEL (reference sequence). The CDR3 spans 16 residues. Trimming cost V 0 bases and J 5 bases, with 11 bases left between them. Clones were sequenced by immunoSEQ multiplex PCR, and TCRdb holds only the in-frame ones, with some missing. The repertoire consists of approximately 460,000 clones, with roughly nine tenths occurring once and the leading ten covering approximately 1.7%.

Source: peripheral blood, taken in a trial of Ad26.COV2.S vaccine versus placebo. This receptor was taken from a person aged 18-65 years who received the Ad26.COV2.S COVID-19 vaccine or a placebo. The chain recombines TRBV3-1 (or the pseudogene TRBV3-2) with TRBJ1-6; D not resolved. The CDR3 coding sequence is TGTGCCAGCAGCCAAGATCCCGGCAGAAATAATTCACCCCTCCACTTT. It is translated as CASSQDPGRNNSPLHF.